A single sample gave rise to the 2 T cell receptor beta chains below, sequenced in a study of PD-L1 blockade in urothelial cancer. Time point indicated: peripheral blood 6 weeks after treatment start. Repertoires were generated with immunoSEQ multiplex PCR, while TCRdb's copy carries only in-frame clones and drops some. The sample has tens of thousands of clones, under 95% seen once. This specimen was PBMCs, taken around atezolizumab (anti-PD-L1) treatment. The origin of the receptors is a woman aged 80 or over with urothelial cancer.

This clone is a singleton in its sample. This sequence joins TRBV7-3 and TRBJ1-2, with D tentatively TRBD1 (6 bases). The CDR3 contains 17 residues. V was pared by 0 bases and J by 2 bases, with 16 bases between. Germline CDR1 and CDR2: SGHTA and FQGTGA. For the CDR3, the DNA is TGTGCCAGCAGCTTAACTTTTGGGCAACAGGGAAACTATGGCTACACCTTC. Protein product: CASSLTFGQQGNYGYTF.

The rearrangement uses TRBV18 and TRBJ2-1, with 8 bases that match TRBD2. The germline V gene has CDR1 KGHSH and CDR2 LQKENI. V gave up 3 bases and J gave up 9 bases; unmatched junction bases: 10. The CDR3 covers 15 residues. The CDR3 reads CASSPAAGALIEQFF. The CDR3 nucleotides are TGTGCCAGCTCACCGGCAGCGGGAGCCCTCATTGAGCAGTTCTTC.